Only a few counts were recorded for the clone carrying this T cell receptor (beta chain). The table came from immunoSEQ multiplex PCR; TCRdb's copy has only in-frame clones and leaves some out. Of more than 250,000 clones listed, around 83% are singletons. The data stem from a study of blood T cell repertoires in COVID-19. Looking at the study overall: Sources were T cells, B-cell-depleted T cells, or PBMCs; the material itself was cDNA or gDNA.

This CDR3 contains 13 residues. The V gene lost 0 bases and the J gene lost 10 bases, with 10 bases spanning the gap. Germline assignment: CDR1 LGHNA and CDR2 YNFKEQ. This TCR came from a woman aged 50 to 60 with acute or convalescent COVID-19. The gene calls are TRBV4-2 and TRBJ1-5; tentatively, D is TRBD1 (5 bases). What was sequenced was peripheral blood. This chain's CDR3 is CASSQDRGSPQHF. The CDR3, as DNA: TGTGCCAGCAGCCAAGATCGGGGGAGTCCCCAGCATTTT.